One sample yielded the 31 T cell receptor beta chains listed below, sequenced in a study of control samples from healthy donors and cancer patients. Produced via immunoSEQ multiplex PCR; TCRdb's table is partial and in-frame only. The sample lists 100,000 to 150,000 clones, approximately 91% occurring once. The sequenced sample consisted of blood. The receptors stem from a woman aged 18-35 years in good health.

The chain recombines TRBV5-6 with TRBJ2-7; D assignment may be TRBD1 or TRBD2 (5 bases each). The germline V and J ends were trimmed by 6 bases and 11 bases, with 21 bases remaining between them. The V gene's germline CDR1 is SGHDT and CDR2 YYEEEE. This CDR3 is 13 amino acids long. CDR3: CASTPRGRRYEYF. In nucleotides, the CDR3 is TGTGCCAGCACCCCCCGGGGCCGGAGGTACGAGTACTTC.

This chain joins TRBV5-4 and TRBJ2-1; a weak D match, TRBD2 (6 bases). The CDR3 is 13 residues long. Trimming shortened V by 3 bases and J by 9 bases, and 13 bases separated the two germline ends. Germline V gene lookup returns CDR1 SGHNT and CDR2 YYREEE (reference sequence). CDR3 residues: CASSWVVGGEQFF. The CDR3 coding sequence is TGTGCCAGCAGCTGGGTAGTCGGGGGTGAGCAGTTCTTC.

The V and J genes are TRBV25-1 and TRBJ1-1; weak D call: TRBD1 (5 bases). Germline CDR1 and CDR2: MGHDK and SYGVNS. The CDR3 totals 13 residues. V was clipped by 10 bases and J by 0 bases, with 12 bases between them. CDR3 sequence reads: CATRVQVNTEAFF. CDR3 nucleotide sequence: TGTGCCACTAGGGTACAGGTGAACACTGAAGCTTTCTTT.

V gene TRBV6-1 combines with J gene TRBJ1-2; D unresolved. CDR1 and CDR2 from the germline V gene are MNHNS and SASEGT. The CDR3 extends over 16 amino acids. Trimming removed 1 base at V and 4 bases at J, with 16 bases between. The CDR3: CASSEVGRVQPYGYTF. The CDR3 DNA follows: TGTGCCAGCAGTGAAGTAGGGAGGGTCCAGCCCTATGGCTACACCTTC.

The chain is built from TRBV21-1 and TRBJ2-7; the tabulated D call, TRBD1, remains unverified against the DNA. TRBV21-1 is recorded as a pseudogene. The CDR3 is made up of 14 amino acids. CDR3 sequence (DNA): TGTGCCAGCAGCAGAACGGACACCTCCTACGAGCAGTACTTC. Protein sequence: CASSRTDTSYEQYF.

This clone was recorded once. This sample includes further DNA sequences coding for the same CDR3. The rearrangement links TRBV28 to TRBJ2-5; no clear D. This CDR3 has 13 residues. Trimming left V 3 bases short and J 2 bases short, with 7 bases between. Germline V gene sequence: CDR1 MDHEN, CDR2 SYDVKM. Here the CDR3 DNA reads TGTGCCAGCAGTTTGAGAACACAAGAGACCCAGTACTTC. It translates to CASSLRTQETQYF.

The rearrangement joins TRBV4-3 to TRBJ2-1; 8 nucleotides agree with TRBD2. V lost 0 bases, J lost 5 bases, and 6 bases stayed unmatched. CDR1 and CDR2 from the germline V gene are LGHNA and YSLEER. The CDR3 totals 16 residues. DNA of the CDR3: TGCGCCAGCAGCCAAGATCGAGCGGGAGTTAACAATGAGCAGTTCTTC. This translates into CASSQDRAGVNNEQFF.

Only a few counts were recorded for this clone. The CDR3 DNA is TGTGCCAGCAGCTTAGTGACAGGGGTGATAGCCAAAAACATTCAGTACTTC. It codes for CASSLVTGVIAKNIQYF. This sequence joins TRBV7-2 and TRBJ2-4, with 8 bases identical to TRBD1. V gave up 1 base and J gave up 0 bases; unmatched junction bases: 5. The length of the CDR3 is 17 residues. Germline V gene data show CDR1 as SGHTA and CDR2 as FQGNSA.

In DNA form, the CDR3 reads TGTGCCAGCAGGTCAGGGGCTACGTCTAATGAAAAACTGTTTTTT. This codes for CASRSGATSNEKLFF. The chain carries TRBV7-9 and TRBJ1-4; D possibly corresponds to TRBD1 (6 bases). Germline assignment: CDR1 SEHNR and CDR2 FQNEAQ (reference sequence). The CDR3 runs 15 residues. The germline V and J ends were trimmed by 6 bases and 3 bases, with 14 bases remaining between them. Full variable domain (rest looked up from reference TRBV7-9 and TRBJ1-4): DTGVSQNPRHKITKRGQNVTFRCDPISEHNRLYWYRQTLGQGPEFLTYFQNEAQLEKSRLLSDRFSAERPKGSFSTLEIQRTEQGDSAMYLCASRSGATSNEKLFFGSGTQLSVL.

J is TRBJ1-2 and V is TRBV6-2 or TRBV6-3; 9 nucleotides match TRBD1. The ends lost 4 bases at V and 8 bases at J; junction bases unmatched: 2. Germline V lookup: CDR1 MNHEY, CDR2 SVGEGT. The CDR3 runs to 12 residues. The CDR3 DNA is TGTGCCAGCAGTTGGGGACAGGGCGGCTACACCTTC. Protein: CASSWGQGGYTF.

This clone occurred once. CDR3 in DNA: TGTGCCTGGAGTAAAAACAGGGGGTTCCAGGGGAACACTGAAGCTTTCTTT. It codes for CAWSKNRGFQGNTEAFF. The V call is TRBV30, the J call TRBJ1-1; 8 bases are a match to TRBD1. Germline values: CDR1 GTSNPN, CDR2 SVGIG (reference sequence). V gave up 2 bases and J gave up 1 base; unmatched junction bases: 12. The CDR3 runs 17 residues. The variable domain in full, with the rest retrieved from reference TRBV30 and TRBJ1-1, is SQTIHQWPATLVQPVGSPLSLECTVEGTSNPNLYWYRQAAGRGLQLLFYSVGIGQISSEVPQNLSASRPQDRQFILSSKKLLLSDSGFYLCAWSKNRGFQGNTEAFFGQGTRLTVV.

In nucleotides, the CDR3 is TGTGCCACCAGTGATATGTTAGGGAGGAGATCGGGAGAGACCCAGTACTTC. Protein product: CATSDMLGRRSGETQYF. The chain joins TRBV24-1 to TRBJ2-5; D might be TRBD2 (6 bases). V was pared by 3 bases and J by 4 bases, with 20 bases between. Germline V gene lookup returns CDR1 KGHDR and CDR2 SFDVKD. The CDR3 contains 17 residues.

The count of this clone is one. This sequence joins TRBV28 and TRBJ1-5; D not certain. Per germline, CDR1 MDHEN and CDR2 SYDVKM. V was cut by 1 base and J by 0 bases, with 16 bases left in between. The CDR3 sequence is 18 residues long. The CDR3 loop reads CASSLFGVASISNQPQHF. The CDR3 DNA sequence: TGTGCCAGCAGTTTATTTGGTGTAGCTTCAATTAGCAATCAGCCCCAGCATTTT.

As DNA, the CDR3 is TGCGCCAGCAGCCAAGATGGACTAGCGGGAGGGCTCGACGAGCAGTACTTC. This sequence encodes CASSQDGLAGGLDEQYF. This rearrangement joins TRBV4-1 to TRBJ2-7; 15 bases align to TRBD2. This CDR3 contains 17 residues. The germline gives CDR1 MGHRA, CDR2 YSYEKL. The ends lost 0 bases at V and 5 bases at J; junction bases unmatched: 5.

This clone was picked up one time. This chain connects TRBV6-6 to TRBJ2-3; 7 bases align to TRBD2. This CDR3 comprises 16 residues. The germline V gene has CDR1 MNHNY and CDR2 SVGAGI (reference sequence). Trimming at V came to 1 base and at J to 4 bases, leaving 8 bases not matched to a gene. CDR3 in amino acids: CASSYLAGPRADTQYF. In nucleotides, the CDR3 is TGTGCCAGCAGTTACTTAGCGGGTCCCCGTGCAGATACGCAGTATTTT.

The chain joins TRBV7-2 to TRBJ1-1, with D possibly TRBD1 on 5 matching bases. Trimming took 7 bases from V and 7 from J, leaving 31 bases between them. The CDR3 covers 18 residues. The V gene's germline CDR1 is SGHTA and CDR2 FQGNSA. In nucleotides, the CDR3 is TGTGCCAGCACCCCCGGCCGTACGGGGCCCGGGCGCCGACGTGAAGCTTTCTTT. Residues: CASTPGRTGPGRRREAFF.

The chain uses TRBV7-2 and TRBJ2-1; D may be TRBD1 (6 bases). The V end was cut by 5 bases, the J end by 10 bases, with 21 bases between. The CDR3 is made up of 15 amino acids. Germline values: CDR1 SGHTA, CDR2 FQGNSA. The CDR3 loop is CASSPGPQGYGEQFF. The DNA of the CDR3 is TGTGCCAGCAGCCCGGGACCACAGGGATACGGAGAGCAGTTCTTC.

This sequence joins TRBV10-1 and TRBJ1-1; the D gene is possibly TRBD1 (5 bases). Trimming shortened V by 0 bases and J by 3 bases, and 11 bases separated the two germline ends. The germline V gene has CDR1 WNHNN and CDR2 SYGVQD (reference sequence). This CDR3 is built from 15 residues. The DNA for the CDR3 is TGCGCCAGCAGTGAGTCTGGGCCGGGGGACACTGAAGCTTTCTTT. Encoded protein: CASSESGPGDTEAFF.

The V and J genes are TRBV29-1 and TRBJ1-2, with 7 bases lining up with TRBD1. The length of the CDR3 is 13 residues. The V segment lost 6 bases and the J segment 7 bases; nucleotides outside the gene matches: 11. Germline CDR1 SQVTM, CDR2 ANQGSEA. The DNA of the CDR3 is TGCAGCGTGGGCGACAGGGCTTCGCGTGGCTACACCTTC. It translates to CSVGDRASRGYTF. The complete variable domain, with remaining parts taken from reference TRBV29-1 and TRBJ1-2, reads SAVISQKPSRDICQRGTSLTIQCQVDSQVTMMFWYRQQPGQSLTLIATANQGSEATYESGFVIDKFPISRPNLTFSTLTVSNMSPEDSSIYLCSVGDRASRGYTFGSGTRLTVV.

This rearrangement joins TRBV11-2 to TRBJ1-4; D not resolved. The germline V and J ends were trimmed by 3 bases and 0 bases, with 14 bases remaining between them. In germline, CDR1 is SGHAT, CDR2 FQNNGV. This CDR3 is built from 17 residues. CDR3 sequence (DNA): TGTGCCAGCAGCTTCGGAAACTCAGCTGCAACTAATGAAAAACTGTTTTTT. Its translation is CASSFGNSAATNEKLFF.

The rearrangement links TRBV29-1 to TRBJ1-1; D is uncertain. CDR1 and CDR2 from the germline V gene are SQVTM and ANQGSEA. The CDR3 sequence is 11 residues long. The V end lost 4 bases, the J end lost 7 bases, and 10 bases lay between the germline ends. The CDR3 DNA reads TGCAGCGTTGCTGTTGGGGTTGAAGCTTTCTTT. It is translated as CSVAVGVEAFF. The variable domain in full, with the rest retrieved from reference TRBV29-1 and TRBJ1-1, is SAVISQKPSRDICQRGTSLTIQCQVDSQVTMMFWYRQQPGQSLTLIATANQGSEATYESGFVIDKFPISRPNLTFSTLTVSNMSPEDSSIYLCSVAVGVEAFFGQGTRLTVV.

The chain has TRBV5-6 and TRBJ2-3; TRBD2 matches at 11 bases. From germline, CDR1 is SGHDT and CDR2 YYEEEE. The CDR3 is 14 residues long. The junction had 3 bases not matched to a gene; V was cut back by 4 bases and J by 5 bases. The CDR3 protein is CASSRSGRGDTQYF. The CDR3 DNA follows: TGTGCCAGCAGCCGTAGCGGGAGGGGAGATACGCAGTATTTT.

This chain uses TRBV19 with TRBJ1-5; D call uncertain. V was pared by 1 base and J by 1 base, with 8 bases between. There are 15 residues in the CDR3. Germline V CDR1 and CDR2: LNHDA, SQIVND (reference sequence). DNA of the CDR3: TGTGCCAGTAGTATAGGAGGGATCAGCAATCAGCCCCAGCATTTT. This gives the protein CASSIGGISNQPQHF.

This clone appeared a single time. The chain combines TRBV9 with TRBJ2-1, with no clear D. Trimming stripped 0 bases from V and 0 bases from J, with 7 bases between. CDR1 and CDR2 from the germline V gene are SGDLS and YYNGEE. The CDR3 has 15 amino acids. The CDR3 region is CASSVEVSSYNEQFF. The CDR3 bases are TGTGCCAGCAGCGTAGAGGTGAGCTCCTACAATGAGCAGTTCTTC.

This chain uses TRBV11-2 with TRBJ2-7; the match to TRBD2 covers 8 bases. V gave up 7 bases and J gave up 2 bases; unmatched junction bases: 7. This CDR3 has 14 amino acids. Looked up from germline, CDR1 is SGHAT and CDR2 is FQNNGV. CDR3 sequence (DNA): TGTGCCAGCAAAAGGACTAGCAGCACCTACGAGCAGTACTTC. Residues: CASKRTSSTYEQYF. Using reference TRBV11-2 and TRBJ2-7 for the parts outside the CDR3, the full variable domain is EAGVAQSPRYKIIEKRQSVAFWCNPISGHATLYWYQQILGQGPKLLIQFQNNGVVDDSQLPKDRFSAERLKGVDSTLKIQPAKLEDSAVYLCASKRTSSTYEQYFGPGTRLTVT.

This clone is a singleton in its sample. V is TRBV10-3 and J is TRBJ1-5, with 9 bases lining up with TRBD1. V shed 10 bases, J shed 5 bases, and the junction held 3 bases outside the gene matches. The CDR3 has 12 amino acids. CDR1 and CDR2 from the germline V gene are ENHRY and SYGVKD. CDR3 coding DNA: TGTGCCACTACAGGGGGCGATCAGCCCCAGCATTTT. Its protein product is CATTGGDQPQHF.

The rearrangement joins TRBV21-1 to TRBJ2-2; the D call of TRBD2 is as the table states it, not checked on the DNA. TRBV21-1 is flagged as a pseudogene. The CDR3 is 15 residues long. CDR3: CGDDGSAANTGELFF. DNA for the CDR3: TGTGGGGATGACGGGAGCGCGGCGAACACCGGGGAGCTGTTTTTT.

Only one count was recorded for this clone. V and J are TRBV3-1 (or the pseudogene TRBV3-2) and TRBJ1-3; no clear D gene. CDR1 LGHDT and CDR2 YNNKEL come from the germline V gene (reference sequence). V was clipped by 2 bases and J by 4 bases, with 15 bases between them. The CDR3 sequence is 16 residues long. CDR3 nucleotide sequence: TGTGCCAGCAGCCAATCTCTAATTCTCTCCGGAAACACCATATATTTT. Its protein product is CASSQSLILSGNTIYF.

The chain carries TRBV27 and TRBJ1-4, with D perhaps matching TRBD1 (5 bases). Germline loops: CDR1 MNHEY, CDR2 SMNVEV (reference sequence). The CDR3 sequence is 14 residues long. V dropped 2 bases and J dropped 1 base, with 5 bases sitting between them. Written as DNA, the CDR3 is TGTGCCAGCAGTTTAAGGGGAACTAATGAAAAACTGTTTTTT. Protein product: CASSLRGTNEKLFF.

The chain carries TRBV6-5 and TRBJ2-1; the D gene is possibly TRBD2 (6 bases). The CDR3 covers 13 residues. Trimming took 2 bases from V and 15 from J, leaving 17 bases between them. Germline CDR1 MNHEY, CDR2 SVGAGI. The chain's CDR3 is CASSYDSTSIPFF. The CDR3 bases are TGTGCCAGCAGTTACGACTCGACTAGTATACCGTTCTTC.

V gene TRBV3-1 (or the pseudogene TRBV3-2) combines with J gene TRBJ2-3, with TRBD2 matching 10 bases. There are 16 residues in the CDR3. The V gene's germline CDR1 is LGHDT and CDR2 YNNKEL (reference sequence). Trimming removed 2 bases from V and 1 base from J; junction bases left unmatched: 3. The CDR3 loop reads CASSQNGLAGTDTQYF. The CDR3 nucleotides read TGTGCCAGCAGCCAAAATGGACTAGCGGGCACAGATACGCAGTATTTT.